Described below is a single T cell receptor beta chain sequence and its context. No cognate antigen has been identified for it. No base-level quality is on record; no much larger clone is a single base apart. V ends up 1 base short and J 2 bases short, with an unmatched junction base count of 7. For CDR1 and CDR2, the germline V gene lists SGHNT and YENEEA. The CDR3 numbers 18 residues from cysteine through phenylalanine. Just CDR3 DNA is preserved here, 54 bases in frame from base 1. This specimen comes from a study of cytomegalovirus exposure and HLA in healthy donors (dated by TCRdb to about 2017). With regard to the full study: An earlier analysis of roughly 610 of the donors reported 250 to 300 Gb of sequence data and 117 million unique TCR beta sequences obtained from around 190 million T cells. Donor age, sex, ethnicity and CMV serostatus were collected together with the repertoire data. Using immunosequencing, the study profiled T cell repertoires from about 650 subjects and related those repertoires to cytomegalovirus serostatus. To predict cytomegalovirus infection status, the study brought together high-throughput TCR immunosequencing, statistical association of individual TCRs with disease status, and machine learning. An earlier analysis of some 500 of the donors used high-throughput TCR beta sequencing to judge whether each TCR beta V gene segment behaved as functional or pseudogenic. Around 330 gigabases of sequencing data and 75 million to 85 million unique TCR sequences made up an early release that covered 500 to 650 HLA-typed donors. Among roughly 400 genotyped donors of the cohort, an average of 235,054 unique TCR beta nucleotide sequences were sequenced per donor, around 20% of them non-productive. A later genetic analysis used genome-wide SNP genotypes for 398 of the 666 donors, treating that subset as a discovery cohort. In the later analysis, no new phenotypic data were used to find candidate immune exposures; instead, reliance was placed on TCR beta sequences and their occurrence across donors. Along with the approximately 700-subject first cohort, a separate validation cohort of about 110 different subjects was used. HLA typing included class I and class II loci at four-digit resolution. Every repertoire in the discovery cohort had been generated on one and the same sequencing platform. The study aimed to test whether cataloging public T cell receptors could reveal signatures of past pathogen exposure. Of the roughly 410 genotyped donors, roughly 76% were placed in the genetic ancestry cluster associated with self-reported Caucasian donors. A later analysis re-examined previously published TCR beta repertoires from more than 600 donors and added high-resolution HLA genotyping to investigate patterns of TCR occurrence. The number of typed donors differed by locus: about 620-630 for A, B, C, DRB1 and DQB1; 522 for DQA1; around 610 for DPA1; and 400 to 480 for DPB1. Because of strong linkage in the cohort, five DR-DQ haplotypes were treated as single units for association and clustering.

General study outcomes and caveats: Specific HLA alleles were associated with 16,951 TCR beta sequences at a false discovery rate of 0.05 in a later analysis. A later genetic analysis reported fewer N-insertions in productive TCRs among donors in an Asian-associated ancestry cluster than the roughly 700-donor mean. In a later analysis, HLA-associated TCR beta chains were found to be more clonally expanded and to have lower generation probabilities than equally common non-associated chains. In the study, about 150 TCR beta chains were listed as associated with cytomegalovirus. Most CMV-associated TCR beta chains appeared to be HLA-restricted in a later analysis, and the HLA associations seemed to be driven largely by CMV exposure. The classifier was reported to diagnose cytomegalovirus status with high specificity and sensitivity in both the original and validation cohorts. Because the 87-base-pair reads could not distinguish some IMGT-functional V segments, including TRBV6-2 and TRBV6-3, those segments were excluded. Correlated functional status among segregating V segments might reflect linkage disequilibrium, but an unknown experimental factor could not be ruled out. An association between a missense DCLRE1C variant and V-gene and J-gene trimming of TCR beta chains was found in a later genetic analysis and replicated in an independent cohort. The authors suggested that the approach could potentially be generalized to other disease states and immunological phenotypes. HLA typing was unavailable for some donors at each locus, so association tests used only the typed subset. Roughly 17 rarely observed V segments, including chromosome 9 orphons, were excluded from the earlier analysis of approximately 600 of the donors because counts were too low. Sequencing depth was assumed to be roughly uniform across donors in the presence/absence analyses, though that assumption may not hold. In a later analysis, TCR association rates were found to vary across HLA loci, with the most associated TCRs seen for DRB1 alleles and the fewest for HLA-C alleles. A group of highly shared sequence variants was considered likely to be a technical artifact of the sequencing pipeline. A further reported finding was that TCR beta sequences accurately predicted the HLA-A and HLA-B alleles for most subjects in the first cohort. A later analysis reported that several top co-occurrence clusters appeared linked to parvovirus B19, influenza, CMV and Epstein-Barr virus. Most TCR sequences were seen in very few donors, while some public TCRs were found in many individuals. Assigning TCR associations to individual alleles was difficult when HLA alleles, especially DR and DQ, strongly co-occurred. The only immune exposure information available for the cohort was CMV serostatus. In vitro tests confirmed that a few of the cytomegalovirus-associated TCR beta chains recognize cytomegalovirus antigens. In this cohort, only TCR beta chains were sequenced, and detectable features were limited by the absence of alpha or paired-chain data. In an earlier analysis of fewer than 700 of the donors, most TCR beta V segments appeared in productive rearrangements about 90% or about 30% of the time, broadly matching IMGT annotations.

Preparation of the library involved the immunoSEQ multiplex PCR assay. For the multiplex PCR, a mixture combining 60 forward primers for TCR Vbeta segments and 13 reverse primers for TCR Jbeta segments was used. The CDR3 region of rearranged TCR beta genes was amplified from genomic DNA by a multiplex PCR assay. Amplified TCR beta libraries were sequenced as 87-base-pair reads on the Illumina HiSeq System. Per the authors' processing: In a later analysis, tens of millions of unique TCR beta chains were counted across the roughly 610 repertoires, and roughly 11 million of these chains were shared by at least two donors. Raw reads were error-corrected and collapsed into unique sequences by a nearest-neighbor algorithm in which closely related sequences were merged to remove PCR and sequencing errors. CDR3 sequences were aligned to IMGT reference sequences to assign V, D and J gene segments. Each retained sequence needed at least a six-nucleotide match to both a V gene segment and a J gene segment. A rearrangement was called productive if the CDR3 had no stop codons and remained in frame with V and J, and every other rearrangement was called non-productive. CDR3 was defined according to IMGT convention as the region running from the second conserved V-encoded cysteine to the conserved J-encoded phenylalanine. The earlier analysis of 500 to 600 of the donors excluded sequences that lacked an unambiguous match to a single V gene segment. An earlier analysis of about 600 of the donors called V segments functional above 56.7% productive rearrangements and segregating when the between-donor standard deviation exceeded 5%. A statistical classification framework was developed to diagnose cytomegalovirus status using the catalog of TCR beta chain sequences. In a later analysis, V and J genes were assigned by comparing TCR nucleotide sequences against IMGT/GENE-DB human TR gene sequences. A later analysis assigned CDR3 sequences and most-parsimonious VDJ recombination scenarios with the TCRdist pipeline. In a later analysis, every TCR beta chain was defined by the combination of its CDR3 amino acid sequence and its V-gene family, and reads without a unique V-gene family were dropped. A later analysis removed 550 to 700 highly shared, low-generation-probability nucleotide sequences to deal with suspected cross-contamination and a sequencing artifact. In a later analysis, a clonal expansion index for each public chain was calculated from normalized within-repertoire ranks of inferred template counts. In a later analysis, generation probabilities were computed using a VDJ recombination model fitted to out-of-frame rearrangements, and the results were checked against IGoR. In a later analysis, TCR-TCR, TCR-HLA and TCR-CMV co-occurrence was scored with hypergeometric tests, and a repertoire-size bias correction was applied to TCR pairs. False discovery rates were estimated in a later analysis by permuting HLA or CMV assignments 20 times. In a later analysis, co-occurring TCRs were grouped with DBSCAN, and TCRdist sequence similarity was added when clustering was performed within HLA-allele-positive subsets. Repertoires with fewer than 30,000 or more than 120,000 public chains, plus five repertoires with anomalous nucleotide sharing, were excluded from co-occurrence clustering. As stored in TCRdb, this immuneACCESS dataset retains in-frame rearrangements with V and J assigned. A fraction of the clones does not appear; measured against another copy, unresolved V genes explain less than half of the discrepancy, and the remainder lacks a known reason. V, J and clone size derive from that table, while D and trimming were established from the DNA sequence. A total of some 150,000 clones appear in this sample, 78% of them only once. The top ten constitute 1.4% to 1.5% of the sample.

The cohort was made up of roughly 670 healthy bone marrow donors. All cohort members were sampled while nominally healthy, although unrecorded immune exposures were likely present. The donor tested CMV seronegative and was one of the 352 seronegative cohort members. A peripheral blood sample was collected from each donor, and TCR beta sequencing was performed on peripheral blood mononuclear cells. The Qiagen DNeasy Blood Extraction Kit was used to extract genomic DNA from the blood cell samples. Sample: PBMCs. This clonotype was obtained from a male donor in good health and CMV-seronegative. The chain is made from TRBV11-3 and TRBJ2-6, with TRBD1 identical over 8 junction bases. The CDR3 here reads CASSLGNRGSPGANVLTF. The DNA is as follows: TGTGCCAGCAGCTTAGGGAACAGGGGGAGTCCTGGGGCCAACGTCCTGACTTTC.